The 26 T cell receptor beta chains given below trace back to one sample, sequenced in a study of CD8+ T cells in alopecia areata. Specified treatment: oral pan-JAK inhibitor, 5-10 mg twice daily. TCR sequencing used cDNA made by reverse transcription of extracted RNA. Using immunoSEQ multiplex PCR, the repertoire was profiled, and TCRdb retains in-frame clones only, with some absent. The table includes around 170,000 clones, about 51% detected once. Specimen: CD8+ T cells sorted from blood, collected at roughly week 52, from a patient treated with tofacitinib. These receptors came from a human donor with alopecia areata.

The chain carries TRBV4-2 and TRBJ2-3; 11 bases fit TRBD2. Germline V gene sequence: CDR1 LGHNA, CDR2 YNFKEQ. Losses at the gene ends were 3 bases for V and 3 bases for J; bases not matched to a gene: 5. The CDR3 runs to 16 residues. The CDR3 loop is CASSHVAGGPTDTQYF. The CDR3 DNA reads TGTGCCAGCAGCCACGTAGCGGGGGGGCCAACAGATACGCAGTATTTT.

This clone has a handful of counts. The rearrangement links TRBV30 to TRBJ1-2, with D tentatively TRBD1 (5 bases). With 1 base removed from V and 7 bases from J, the gap between germline ends came to 10 bases. The germline gives CDR1 GTSNPN, CDR2 SVGIG (reference sequence). The CDR3 contains 12 residues. CDR3: CAWSEGPGGYTF. The DNA of the CDR3 is TGTGCCTGGAGTGAGGGGCCCGGTGGCTACACCTTC.

The chain employs TRBV30 and TRBJ2-1, with D tentatively TRBD1 (7 bases). The CDR3 length is 14 residues. Germline values: CDR1 GTSNPN, CDR2 SVGIG (reference sequence). Trimming left V 4 bases short and J 6 bases short, with 16 bases between. CDR3 nucleotides: TGTGCCTGGATTGGGGAGGACAGGTCCAATGAGCAGTTCTTC. The encoded protein is CAWIGEDRSNEQFF.

The CDR3 reads CASSQSDRGDQPQHF. CDR3 nucleotide sequence: TGTGCCAGCAGCCAATCGGACAGGGGGGATCAGCCCCAGCATTTT. The chain joins TRBV16 to TRBJ1-5; 10 bases map to TRBD1. The CDR3 sequence is 15 residues long. Losses at the gene ends were 0 bases for V and 5 bases for J; bases not matched to a gene: 1. From germline, CDR1 is KGHSY and CDR2 FQNENV.

This clone was seen more than once but under ten times. The chain employs TRBV13 and TRBJ2-7, with 8 bases that match TRBD1. The J segment lost 2 bases and the V segment lost 6 bases, leaving 6 bases of the junction unmatched. Germline V lookup: CDR1 PRHDT, CDR2 FYEKMQ (reference sequence). This CDR3 is built from 14 residues. The CDR3 sequence: CASSIGQGAYEQYF. Written as DNA, the CDR3 is TGTGCCAGCAGTATCGGACAGGGCGCCTACGAGCAGTACTTC.

V gene TRBV5-6 combines with J gene TRBJ2-1; D is perhaps TRBD1 or TRBD2 (5 bases each). Germline V gene sequence: CDR1 SGHDT, CDR2 YYEEEE. Trimming stripped 2 bases from V and 9 bases from J, with 15 bases between. The CDR3 totals 14 residues. The CDR3 sequence is CASSLPGRIIEQFF. Written as DNA, the CDR3 is TGTGCCAGCAGCTTACCGGGACGGATAATTGAGCAGTTCTTC.

The rearrangement uses TRBV19 and TRBJ2-7; 7 nucleotides align to TRBD1. Germline V gene data show CDR1 as LNHDA and CDR2 as SQIVND (reference sequence). The CDR3 loop spans 13 amino acids. V lost 3 bases and J lost 3; bases outside the gene matches: 2. CDR3 loop: CASSMTGNYEQYF. In nucleotides, the CDR3 is TGTGCCAGTAGTATGACAGGGAACTACGAGCAGTACTTC. The full variable domain, in which reference TRBV19 and TRBJ2-7 provide the parts outside the CDR3, is DGGITQSPKYLFRKEGQNVTLSCEQNLNHDAMYWYRQDPGQGLRLIYYSQIVNDFQKGDIAEGYSVSREKKESFPLTVTSAQKNPTAFYLCASSMTGNYEQYFGPGTRLTVT.

This clone was counted a few times. The J gene is TRBJ2-7, the V gene TRBV13; weak D call: TRBD2 (6 bases). Trimming removed 6 bases at V and 2 bases at J, with 14 bases between. The CDR3 is 14 amino acids. Per germline, CDR1 PRHDT and CDR2 FYEKMQ (reference sequence). The CDR3, as DNA: TGTGCCAGCAGTCGGGGAGGCAGGACCTACGAGCAGTACTTC. Translation: CASSRGGRTYEQYF.

The genes are TRBV30 and TRBJ1-4, with a tentative D call TRBD1 (5 bases). There are 12 residues in the CDR3. Germline lookup yields CDR1 GTSNPN and CDR2 SVGIG (reference sequence). V was cut by 6 bases and J by 6 bases, with 11 bases left in between. For the CDR3, the DNA is TGTGCCTGCCTGGGACCCCATGAAAAACTGTTTTTT. It is translated as CACLGPHEKLFF. The variable domain in full, with the rest retrieved from reference TRBV30 and TRBJ1-4, is SQTIHQWPATLVQPVGSPLSLECTVEGTSNPNLYWYRQAAGRGLQLLFYSVGIGQISSEVPQNLSASRPQDRQFILSSKKLLLSDSGFYLCACLGPHEKLFFGSGTQLSVL.

This sequence joins TRBV27 and TRBJ2-7, with 7 bases that match TRBD1. Germline lookup yields CDR1 MNHEY and CDR2 SMNVEV (reference sequence). This CDR3 comprises 14 residues. After removal of 3 bases from V and 3 bases from J, the junction contained 5 bases not matched to a gene. The CDR3 region is CASSFQTGNYEQYF. CDR3 nucleotides: TGTGCCAGCAGTTTCCAGACAGGGAACTACGAGCAGTACTTC.

This clone occurred a few times. The same CDR3 can be traced to other DNA sequences in this sample. The V gene is TRBV27, the J gene TRBJ1-2; D unclear. The CDR3 is 13 residues long. The germline V gene has CDR1 MNHEY and CDR2 SMNVEV (reference sequence). V lost 2 bases, J lost 3 bases, and 7 bases lay in between. CDR3 sequence reads: CASSLRRDYGYTF. CDR3 in DNA: TGTGCCAGCAGTTTACGGCGGGACTATGGCTACACCTTC.

This clone was found a few times. This chain joins TRBV29-1 and TRBJ2-5, with D unresolved. Trimming shortened V by 2 bases and J by 10 bases, and 11 bases separated the two germline ends. This CDR3 region has 11 residues. Germline CDR1 reads SQVTM; CDR2 reads ANQGSEA. CDR3 coding DNA: TGCAGCGTTGAAAGACCAGTGGGCCAGTACTTC. Its protein is CSVERPVGQYF.

CDR3 coding DNA: TGTGCCTGGAGTAGCGGGGGAGCAGATACGCAGTATTTT. This translates into CAWSSGGADTQYF. The J gene is TRBJ2-3, the V gene TRBV30, with TRBD2 matching 8 bases. CDR3 size: 13 residues. V lost 2 bases and J lost 4; bases outside the gene matches: 2. Per germline, CDR1 GTSNPN and CDR2 SVGIG (reference sequence).

The V call is TRBV7-9, the J call TRBJ2-7; no firm D call. This CDR3 spans 13 amino acids. Germline CDR1 SEHNR, CDR2 FQNEAQ (reference sequence). The ends were cut back, 3 bases at V and 5 bases at J, with 11 bases in the middle. The chain's CDR3 is CASSLWTNHEQYF. In DNA form, the CDR3 reads TGTGCCAGCAGCTTGTGGACCAACCACGAGCAGTACTTC.

The chain employs TRBV30 and TRBJ1-2, with a possible D match to TRBD1 (5 bases). V was cut by 0 bases and J by 1 base, with 6 bases left in between. CDR3 length equals 13 residues. CDR1 GTSNPN and CDR2 SVGIG come from the germline V gene (reference sequence). CDR3 DNA sequence: TGTGCCTGGAGTGTTGACAGTAACTATGGCTACACCTTC. Translating it yields CAWSVDSNYGYTF.

The J gene is TRBJ1-1, the V gene TRBV29-1, with D maybe TRBD1 (5 bases). CDR1 and CDR2 from the germline V gene are SQVTM and ANQGSEA. The CDR3 spans 14 residues. Trimming removed 0 bases from V and 3 bases from J, with 11 bases in between. Here the CDR3 reads CSVEDPGADTEAFF. The CDR3 region has the DNA TGCAGCGTTGAAGATCCCGGGGCAGACACTGAAGCTTTCTTT.

This clone was counted between two and nine times. The chain is built from TRBV27 and TRBJ1-5, with no clear D. The V end lost 5 bases, the J end lost 4 bases, and 15 bases lay between the germline ends. CDR1 is MNHEY and CDR2 is SMNVEV in the germline V gene (reference sequence). The CDR3 covers 15 residues. CDR3 coding DNA: TGTGCCAGCAGTCTGTCTCGGGGAGGGAATCAGCCCCAGCATTTT. It encodes CASSLSRGGNQPQHF.

The gene calls are TRBV30 and TRBJ1-6; tentatively, D is TRBD1 (5 bases). CDR3 length: 12 amino acids. V lost 0 bases to trimming and J lost 10 bases, with 7 bases between them. CDR1 GTSNPN and CDR2 SVGIG come from the germline V gene (reference sequence). The CDR3 DNA is TGTGCCTGGAGTGTAGGGGAATCACCCCTCCACTTT. Its translation is CAWSVGESPLHF.

This clone is a singleton in its sample. V is TRBV30 and J is TRBJ1-5; no firm D call. The V gene's germline CDR1 is GTSNPN and CDR2 SVGIG (reference sequence). The CDR3 is made up of 13 amino acids. Trimming took 1 base from V and 11 from J, leaving 15 bases between them. CDR3 protein: CAWSGTGIMAQHF. CDR3 in DNA: TGTGCCTGGAGTGGGACCGGTATCATGGCCCAGCATTTT.

The CDR3 here is CASSLRGTGELFF. In nucleotides, the CDR3 is TGTGCCAGCAGCTTAAGGGGAACCGGGGAGCTGTTTTTT. The V gene is TRBV7-6, the J gene TRBJ2-2, with D tentatively TRBD1 (5 bases). Trimming pared 2 bases from V and 5 bases from J, leaving 6 bases between. Germline CDR1 is SGHVS and CDR2 is FNYEAQ. The length of the CDR3 is 13 residues.

At least ten counts were recorded for this clone. This rearrangement joins TRBV5-6 to TRBJ1-5; D is unclear. CDR3 size: 13 residues. V lost 4 bases and J lost 9, with 14 bases in between. Germline V gives CDR1 SGHDT, CDR2 YYEEEE. CDR3 sequence reads: CASSVTPWGPQHF. The DNA of the CDR3 is TGTGCCAGCAGCGTAACACCCTGGGGGCCCCAGCATTTT.

The rearrangement links TRBV27 to TRBJ1-4; 9 nucleotides line up with TRBD1. Germline V gene data show CDR1 as MNHEY and CDR2 as SMNVEV (reference sequence). The CDR3 spans 15 residues. The V segment lost 5 bases and the J segment 5 bases; nucleotides outside the gene matches: 6. CDR3 in DNA: TGTGCCAGCAGTCCACAGGGGACAGGGAATGAAAAACTGTTTTTT. It is translated as CASSPQGTGNEKLFF.

This clone was counted only a few times. J is TRBJ1-4 and V is TRBV2; D is possibly TRBD1 (6 bases). V lost 1 base to trimming and J lost 8 bases, with 14 bases between them. The CDR3 is 15 residues long. Germline V gene data show CDR1 as SNHLY and CDR2 as FYNNEI. The CDR3 sequence is CASSEGRQGNEKLFF. CDR3 bases: TGTGCCAGCAGTGAAGGTCGGCAGGGGAACGAAAAACTGTTTTTT.

The chain joins TRBV9 to TRBJ1-6, with D uncertain. From germline, CDR1 is SGDLS and CDR2 YYNGEE. V shed 4 bases and J shed 4 bases, with 12 bases lying between them. This CDR3 has 15 residues. CDR3 protein: CASSPAGGYNSPLHF. The CDR3, as DNA: TGTGCCAGCAGCCCGGCGGGTGGTTATAATTCACCCCTCCACTTT.

The J gene is TRBJ2-7, the V gene TRBV7-8; the D gene is possibly TRBD1 (5 bases). Germline CDR1 is SGHVS and CDR2 is FQNEAQ. This CDR3 has 12 amino acids. Trimming removed 5 bases from V and 4 bases from J, with 9 bases in between. This chain's CDR3 is CASSPAGYEQYF. The DNA for the CDR3 is TGTGCCAGCAGCCCAGCAGGGTACGAGCAGTACTTC.

This clone was seen only a few times. V and J are TRBV29-1 and TRBJ1-2, with 7 bases aligning to TRBD1. The length of the CDR3 is 13 residues. CDR1 and CDR2 (germline): SQVTM, ANQGSEA. CDR3 region: CSGALIGTDGYTF. CDR3 in DNA: TGCAGTGGGGCCCTAATCGGGACAGATGGCTACACCTTC.